This T cell receptor beta chain was identified in a study of T cell responses to AZD1222 COVID-19 vaccine. Study-wide background: Combined were second doses at about 4 or about 12 weeks. Study-wide points: The CD4 TCRs associated with vaccination extended across spike and predominated at 160-218 and 743-854. Baseline serostatus was positive in only six AZD1222 recipients. Donors, mostly white British, included more females; clonal diversity was possibly underestimated.

This table comes from immunoSEQ multiplex PCR, and its TCRdb copy is limited to in-frame clones, with some not included. The data show 60,000 to 100,000 clones, about nine tenths seen once. V lost 5 bases to trimming and J lost 2 bases, with 18 bases between them. This CDR3 has 16 amino acids. Germline V CDR1 and CDR2: LNHDA, SQIVND (reference sequence). Comments on this clone: Its antigen is unknown.

This chain connects TRBV19 to TRBJ2-5; D call uncertain. This receptor was identified in an adult in good health. Sequenced here: peripheral blood, sampled on day 0 of AZD1222 vaccination. CDR3: CASSLRAPFLQETQYF. CDR3 DNA sequence: TGTGCCAGTAGTCTCCGGGCCCCCTTCCTACAAGAGACCCAGTACTTC.